This TCR beta chain was sequenced during a study of immune heterogeneity within non-small cell lung tumors (dated by TCRdb to 2016 to 2019). In terms of the full investigation: By histology, a handful of squamous cell carcinomas, 10 non-squamous carcinomas and 1 tumor not otherwise specified were included. Transcriptome data were available for just 40 to 50 loci from about a dozen patients, whereas TCR repertoire analysis spanned roughly 56 tumor loci from about 15 patients. Whole-exome sequencing, RNA-seq and TCR beta repertoire sequencing were combined for multiple spatially distinct regions from each NSCLC tumor so that intratumoral immune heterogeneity could be examined. Neoantigen binding to each patient's HLA alleles was predicted with netMHCpan-3.0 for mutant peptides of 8 to 11 amino acids. Summary of the overall study and its limitations: Local T-cell repertoire clonality showed a statistically significant but moderate positive correlation with local tumor mutational burden (R about 0.35). High-frequency TCR beta clonotypes were largely distinct between individual patients. Within a given patient, the same dominant CDR3B clonotypes showed up repeatedly across loci, although different tumor locations also carried unique high-frequency clones.

The TCR beta CDR3 region was amplified with a multiplex PCR system whose first round of approximately 11 cycles used 32 V-gene forward primers and 13 J-gene reverse primers. A QIAGEN Multiplex PCR Kit was used for first-round PCR, and the primer sequences were filed in Chinese patent CN105087789A. A second PCR round added Illumina universal primers using the Phusion High-Fidelity PCR Kit. Sequencing of the TCR libraries was done on the Illumina HiSeq X Ten platform in paired-end mode with a 151 bp read length. The original pipeline was this. Cutadapt removed reads without multiplex PCR primers, PEAR merged read pairs, and MiXCR with default settings called CDR3 regions. Shannon entropy measured repertoire diversity, and clonality was calculated as one minus the Shannon entropy divided by the ln of the count of productive unique sequences. Dominant or high-frequency T-cell clones were defined as clonotypes at frequencies of at least 0.5%. The raw public reads went through TCRdb reprocessing: fastp at Q25, MiXCR clone calling, in-frame beta chains kept. Every entry covers one CDR3 protein and lists the most common genes and DNA from its rows. TCRdb's processing, not the study's, gives the V and J calls here. Present in this sample are approximately 5,000 distinct CDR3 sequences, less than 25% of which were seen just once. Clones ranked in the top ten supply approximately 10% of the sample.

Comment on this clonotype: Its antigen target is currently unknown. Base qualities are missing; no much larger clone stands one base away.

The TCR template was genomic DNA extracted from bulk tumor tissue, and 500 to 650 ng of gDNA was amplified for each sample. During surgery, several biopsies were collected from each primary tumor and placed as far from one another as possible within the tumor mass. Patients in the study cohort, which was described as untreated, were newly diagnosed NSCLC cases going through curative surgery. The donor group was made up of 15 newly diagnosed non-small cell lung cancer patients undergoing surgery with curative intent. A couple of independent pathologists reviewed the resected tumor masses. Sequencing was performed only on DNA and RNA samples of high quality. The sequencing sample was made of lung tumor tissue. The receptor's source is a man in his 60s with non-small cell lung cancer.

The DNA sequence is TGTGCCTGGGAGATCCTAGCGGGAGGGACAGATACGCAGTATTTT. Its coded protein is CAWEILAGGTDTQYF. Recombination linked TRBV30 to TRBJ2-3; TRBD2 fits 12 bases in the junction. V and J are trimmed by 5 bases and 3 bases, and the gene matches miss 6 bases of the junction. The CDR3 holds 15 amino acids from the cysteine to the phenylalanine. The entry retains the CDR3 DNA only, 45 bases that are in frame from base 1. Reading the germline V gene (reference sequence) gives CDR1 GTSNPN and CDR2 SVGIG.